A selection of T cell receptor beta chains follows, all from one sample in a study of cytomegalovirus exposure and HLA in healthy donors. Some clones are missing from TCRdb's copy, which holds only in-frame ones; the method was immunoSEQ multiplex PCR. The sample yields some 110,000 clones, about two thirds seen once. The sequenced sample was PBMCs. Every receptor here comes from a man aged 25 to 40 in good health and CMV-seropositive. Each CDR3 is given with its conserved first and last residue. Where a row states a size, it is once, few, many or the class of an expanded clone; other rows omit it.

abundance: .
v_gene: TRBV6-4
j_gene: TRBJ2-3
CDR3aa: CASSESGADTQYF

abundance: .
v_gene: TRBV10-3
j_gene: TRBJ2-1
CDR3aa: CAISESMAGGSTEQFF

abundance: .
v_gene: TRBV5-1
j_gene: TRBJ2-6
CDR3aa: CASSTSGSGGANVLTF

abundance: .
v_gene: TRBV11-2
j_gene: TRBJ1-5
CDR3aa: CASSLTGGGTQPQHF

abundance: .
v_gene: TRBV29-1
j_gene: TRBJ1-2
CDR3aa: CSVEGGILGYGYTF

abundance: .
v_gene: TRBV2
j_gene: TRBJ1-1
CDR3aa: CASKGRVPTEAFF

abundance: .
v_gene: TRBV10-3
j_gene: TRBJ1-4
CDR3aa: CAISEGTESNEKLFF

abundance: .
v_gene: TRBV6-5
j_gene: TRBJ1-4
CDR3aa: CASSLIGQHNEKLFF

abundance: .
v_gene: TRBV6-7
j_gene: TRBJ1-5
CDR3aa: CASSSPGQGRGSNQPQHF

abundance: .
v_gene: TRBV5-6
j_gene: TRBJ2-5
CDR3aa: CASSLLGGATRETQYF

abundance: .
v_gene: TRBV10-3
j_gene: TRBJ2-7
CDR3aa: CAISESGQGGRYEQYF

abundance: few
v_gene: TRBV7-2
j_gene: TRBJ2-1
CDR3aa: CASSLAAGGQSEQFF

abundance: few
v_gene: TRBV6-1
j_gene: TRBJ2-7
CDR3aa: CASSATLGPVYEQYF

abundance: .
v_gene: TRBV7-9
j_gene: TRBJ1-4
CDR3aa: CASSSGQGDGKLFF

abundance: .
v_gene: TRBV11-1
j_gene: TRBJ2-7
CDR3aa: CASSAYRGHTYEQYF

abundance: .
v_gene: TRBV28
j_gene: TRBJ1-2
CDR3aa: CASSWDSKVYGYTF

abundance: .
v_gene: TRBV7-2
j_gene: TRBJ1-2
CDR3aa: CASSLGYGGYGYTF

abundance: .
v_gene: TRBV27
j_gene: TRBJ2-3
CDR3aa: CASSQGTGMNTDTQYF

abundance: .
v_gene: TRBV6-5
j_gene: TRBJ2-1
CDR3aa: CASSYRGQYNEQFF

abundance: .
v_gene: TRBV4-1
j_gene: TRBJ2-7
CDR3aa: CASSQGTGQAFREQYF

abundance: .
v_gene: TRBV7-2
j_gene: TRBJ2-2
CDR3aa: CASSLRAGQGSTGELFF

abundance: .
v_gene: TRBV19
j_gene: TRBJ2-1
CDR3aa: CATSRQGGGSYNEQFF

abundance: .
v_gene: TRBV6-6
j_gene: TRBJ1-5
CDR3aa: CASSLTSWGNQPQHF

abundance: .
v_gene: TRBV29-1
j_gene: TRBJ2-2
CDR3aa: CSVEDQGPTGPHTGELFF

abundance: .
v_gene: TRBV6-6
j_gene: TRBJ1-2
CDR3aa: CASSSSWTGGNGYTF

abundance: .
v_gene: TRBV7-6
j_gene: TRBJ1-1
CDR3aa: CASSRGRTTEAFF

abundance: few
v_gene: TRBV19
j_gene: TRBJ1-1
CDR3aa: CASSPLRQGGTEAFF

abundance: .
v_gene: TRBV6-4
j_gene: TRBJ2-1
CDR3aa: CASSETGGVDEQFF

abundance: .
v_gene: TRBV11-3
j_gene: TRBJ2-1
CDR3aa: CASSGREREENEQFF

abundance: few
v_gene: TRBV11-3
j_gene: TRBJ2-1
CDR3aa: CASSPPGQSGEQFF

abundance: .
v_gene: TRBV27
j_gene: TRBJ2-1
CDR3aa: CASSLMDRGGNEQFF

abundance: few
v_gene: TRBV21-1
j_gene: TRBJ2-7
CDR3aa: CASSKEGRATYEQYF

abundance: .
v_gene: TRBV9
j_gene: TRBJ2-1
CDR3aa: CASSPLTSGRVYNEQFF

abundance: medium-sized
v_gene: TRBV5-1
j_gene: TRBJ1-1
CDR3aa: CASSLTGTEAFF

abundance: .
v_gene: TRBV11-3
j_gene: TRBJ2-3
CDR3aa: CASSITTGVPYTQYF

abundance: .
v_gene: TRBV30
j_gene: TRBJ1-2
CDR3aa: CAWARLEKNYGYTF